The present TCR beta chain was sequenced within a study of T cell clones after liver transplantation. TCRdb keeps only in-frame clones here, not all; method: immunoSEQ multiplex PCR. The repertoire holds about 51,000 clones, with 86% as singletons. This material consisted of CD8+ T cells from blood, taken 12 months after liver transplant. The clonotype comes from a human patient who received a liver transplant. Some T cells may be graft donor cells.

The CDR3 sequence is CASSQDLETVSNYGYTF. The CDR3 coding sequence is TGCGCCAGCAGCCAGGACCTAGAGACAGTCAGTAACTATGGCTACACCTTC. This chain connects TRBV4-3 to TRBJ1-2, with D possibly matching TRBD1 (5 bases). Germline loops: CDR1 LGHNA, CDR2 YSLEER. This CDR3 has 17 residues. V lost 3 bases and J lost 1, with 18 bases in between.